The T cell receptor (beta chain) described here comes from a study of blood T cell repertoires in COVID-19. About the research overall: There were acute and convalescent COVID-19 samples, and they came from the United States, Italy and Spain.

The germline gives CDR1 LNHDA, CDR2 SQIVND (reference sequence). The CDR3 sequence is 15 residues long. Trimming cost V 4 bases and J 14 bases, with 21 bases left between them. Libraries were prepared by immunoSEQ multiplex PCR; TCRdb keeps only in-frame clonotypes and omits some of them. The repertoire includes 250,000 to 350,000 clones, about nine tenths of them detected once, and approximately 2.2% sits in the top ten. The chain has TRBV19 and TRBJ1-6; TRBD1 might be the D (6 bases). Input material: peripheral blood. This clonotype was obtained from a man younger than 35 with active or convalescent COVID-19. The CDR3 spells CASSTGQSNFGALHF. CDR3 coding DNA: TGTGCCAGTAGTACGGGACAAAGTAACTTCGGAGCCCTCCACTTT. Drawing the rest from reference TRBV19 and TRBJ1-6, the complete variable domain is DGGITQSPKYLFRKEGQNVTLSCEQNLNHDAMYWYRQDPGQGLRLIYYSQIVNDFQKGDIAEGYSVSREKKESFPLTVTSAQKNPTAFYLCASSTGQSNFGALHFGNGTRLTVT.